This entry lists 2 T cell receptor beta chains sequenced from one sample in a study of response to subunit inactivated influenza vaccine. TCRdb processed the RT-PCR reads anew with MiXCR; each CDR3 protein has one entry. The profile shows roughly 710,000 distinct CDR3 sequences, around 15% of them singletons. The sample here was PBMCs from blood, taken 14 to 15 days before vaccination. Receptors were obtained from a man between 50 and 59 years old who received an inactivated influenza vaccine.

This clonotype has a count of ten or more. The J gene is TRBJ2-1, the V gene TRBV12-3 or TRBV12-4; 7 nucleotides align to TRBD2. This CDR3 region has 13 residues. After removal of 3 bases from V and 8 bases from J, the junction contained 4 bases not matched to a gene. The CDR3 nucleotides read TGTGCCAGCAGTTTGGAGGGACTATATGAGCAGTTCTTC. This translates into CASSLEGLYEQFF.

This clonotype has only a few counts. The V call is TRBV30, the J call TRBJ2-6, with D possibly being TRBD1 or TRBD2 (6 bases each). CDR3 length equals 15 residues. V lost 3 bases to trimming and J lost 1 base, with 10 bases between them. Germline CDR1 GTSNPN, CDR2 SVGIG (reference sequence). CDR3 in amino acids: CAWRGGGSGANVLTF. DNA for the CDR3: TGTGCCTGGAGAGGGGGAGGATCTGGGGCCAACGTCCTGACTTTC. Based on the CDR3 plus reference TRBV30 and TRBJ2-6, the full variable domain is SQTIHQWPATLVQPVGSPLSLECTVEGTSNPNLYWYRQAAGRGLQLLFYSVGIGQISSEVPQNLSASRPQDRQFILSSKKLLLSDSGFYLCAWRGGGSGANVLTFGAGSRLTVL.